This paragraph reports one T cell receptor (beta chain). The entry originates in a study of blood T cell repertoires in COVID-19. Looking at the study overall: COVID-19 samples collected from the United States, Italy and Spain covered acute and convalescent phases.

As originally analysed: It was from reference gene primer amplification that nucleated cell counts were estimated. Sequencing used immunoSEQ multiplex PCR; TCRdb keeps in-frame clones, though not all of them. Clone size and V and J calls were adopted from that table, with D and trimming inferred from the DNA. The sample holds some 11,000 clones, about 90% seen once. Germline V gives CDR1 SGDLS, CDR2 YYNGEE. The CDR3 runs to 19 residues. The V gene end was trimmed by 3 bases and the J gene end by 2 bases; junction bases not matched to a gene: 8. The rearrangement links TRBV9 to TRBJ2-2; 15 nucleotides align to TRBD2. The clonotype originates from a human donor in a cohort sampled during active COVID-19. Input material: peripheral blood. CDR3 protein: CASSAYGLAGGLNTGELFF. In nucleotides, the CDR3 is TGTGCCAGCAGCGCATACGGACTAGCGGGGGGGCTTAACACCGGGGAGCTGTTTTTT. The full variable domain, in which reference TRBV9 and TRBJ2-2 provide the parts outside the CDR3, is DSGVTQTPKHLITATGQRVTLRCSPRSGDLSVYWYQQSLDQGLQFLIQYYNGEERAKGNILERFSAQQFPDLHSELNLSSLELGDSALYFCASSAYGLAGGLNTGELFFGEGSRLTVL.